A selection of T cell receptor beta chains follows, all from one sample in a study of yellow fever vaccine responses in identical twins. From the RT-PCR reads, TCRdb called clonotypes with MiXCR, one entry per CDR3 protein. This table has about 8,700 distinct CDR3 sequences, approximately 88% appearing once. The sample was T cells from blood (PBMCs), unsorted or a sorted subset (not recorded which), taken before or after yellow fever vaccination (not recorded which). The origin of the receptors is a woman under 30 who received the yellow fever vaccine. CDR3s include the opening cysteine and the closing phenylalanine or tryptophan. A D gene is named only where the DNA matches it firmly. The size of a clone is reported for some rows only, either as once, few or many, or as a class for expanded clones.

TRBV5-1	TRBJ2-4	once	TRBD2	TGCGCCAGCAGCTTGGTCCCTAGCGGGTTAGCCAAAAACATTCAGTACTTC	CASSLVPSGLAKNIQYF
TRBV15	TRBJ1-1	NA	NA	TGTGCCACCAGCAGAGTAAGGCAGGGGAACACTGAAGCTTTCTTT	CATSRVRQGNTEAFF
TRBV7-3	TRBJ2-1	NA	TRBD2	TGTGCCAGCAGCCCTACTAGCGGGATGTACAATGAGCAGTTCTTC	CASSPTSGMYNEQFF
TRBV2	TRBJ2-7	NA	TRBD2	TGTGCCAGCAGAGGCCTTTGGCTAGCGGGGGCCTACGAGCAGTACTTC	CASRGLWLAGAYEQYF
TRBV11-1	TRBJ2-5	NA	TRBD2	TGTGCCAGCAGCTCTAGCGGTTGGGGAGAGACCCAGTACTTC	CASSSSGWGETQYF
TRBV13	TRBJ1-4	NA	NA	TGTGCCAGCAGTCCCGAGACGAGTGAAAAACTGTTTTTT	CASSPETSEKLFF
TRBV19	TRBJ1-5	NA	NA	TGTGCCAGTAGCCGGACCTGGGAACAGCCCCAGCATTTT	CASSRTWEQPQHF
TRBV20-1	TRBJ2-3	NA	TRBD2	TGCAGTGCTGGACTAGCAGGGGCAGATACGCAGTATTTT	CSAGLAGADTQYF
TRBV29-1	TRBJ2-2	NA	NA	TGCAGCGTTGTCGGTGGTGGGGAGCTGTTTTTT	CSVVGGGELFF
TRBV23-1	TRBJ2-5	NA	NA	TGCGCCAGCAGTCCCCCGGGTGGTCGGGAGACCCAGTACTTC	CASSPPGGRETQYF
TRBV2	TRBJ2-1	NA	NA	TGTGCCAGCAGCGAACGAAATGAGCAGTTCTTC	CASSERNEQFF
TRBV18	TRBJ1-1	few	TRBD1	TGTGCCAGCTCCTCCGGACAGGCCGGGAACACTGAAGCTTTCTTT	CASSSGQAGNTEAFF
TRBV28	TRBJ2-1	NA	TRBD1	TGTGCCAGCAGTTTTTTGACAGGGGGCCGCGGGAATGAGCAGTTCTTC	CASSFLTGGRGNEQFF
TRBV23-1	TRBJ2-5	NA	TRBD1	TGCGCCAGCAGTCAAGCCCTACAGGGGGCGGGGGAGACCCAGTACTTC	CASSQALQGAGETQYF
TRBV13	TRBJ2-5	NA	NA	TGTGCCAGCCCTGACGGGGGAAAGACCCAGTACTTC	CASPDGGKTQYF
TRBV3-1	TRBJ2-7	NA	NA	TGTGCCAGCAGCCAAGATTGGGCTAAGCAGTACTTC	CASSQDWAKQYF
TRBV6-5	TRBJ2-3	NA	NA	TGTGCCAGCAGTTACTCCGACGGGAGAGATACGCAGTATTTT	CASSYSDGRDTQYF
TRBV11-1	TRBJ2-3	NA	NA	TGTGCCAGCGTCGTCTCGGGTGGAGCAGATACGCAGTATTTT	CASVVSGGADTQYF
TRBV10-3	TRBJ1-2	NA	TRBD1	TGTGCCACTCGCGCGGACAGGGCCTACACCTTC	CATRADRAYTF
TRBV28	TRBJ2-3	few	NA	TGTGCCAGCAGCCCATACACAGATACGCAGTATTTT	CASSPYTDTQYF
TRBV13	TRBJ1-4	NA	TRBD1	TGTGCCAGCAGCTCGAGACAGGGGGCGATTGAAAAACTGTTTTTT	CASSSRQGAIEKLFF
TRBV5-1	TRBJ1-1	few	NA	TGCGCCAGCAGCTTGGGCCAAGTGAACACTGAAGCTTTCTTT	CASSLGQVNTEAFF
TRBV27	TRBJ2-3	NA	NA	TGTGCCAGCAGTATCCGGGATACGCAGTATTTT	CASSIRDTQYF
TRBV10-3	TRBJ2-1	NA	NA	TGTGCCATCAGTGGTGGAACCTACAATGAGCAGTTCTTC	CAISGGTYNEQFF
TRBV7-6	TRBJ1-1	NA	NA	TGTGCCAGCAGCTTACTCGGGCGGGAAGCTTTCTTT	CASSLLGREAFF
TRBV13	TRBJ2-1	NA	TRBD1	TGTGCCAGCAGCTTAGTCGGACAGGGCCGGCAGTTCTTC	CASSLVGQGRQFF
TRBV7-1	TRBJ1-1	NA	TRBD1	TGTGCCAGCAGCCTTCGACCGGGACAGGGGGCGAAGGAGTACACTGAAGCTTTCTTT	CASSLRPGQGAKEYTEAFF
TRBV29-1	TRBJ1-2	NA	NA	TGCAGCGTTGGACCCCACAATCCGGGAGGCTACACCTTC	CSVGPHNPGGYTF
TRBV29-1	TRBJ1-4	NA	NA	TGCAGGTGGAAGAAACTGTTTTTT	CRWKKLFF
TRBV2	TRBJ2-3	NA	NA	TGTGCCAGCGACACGCAGTATTTT	CASDTQYF
TRBV2	TRBJ2-1	NA	TRBD2	TGTGCCAGCAGTACGACTAGCGGCAAGTTCTTC	CASSTTSGKFF
TRBV25-1	TRBJ1-4	NA	NA	TGTGCCAGCAGTGAATCTCGGAATGAAAAACTGTTTTTT	CASSESRNEKLFF
TRBV2	TRBJ2-1	NA	NA	TGTGCCAGCAGTGCTTCGGATTACGCCAATGAGCAGTTCTTC	CASSASDYANEQFF
TRBV3-1	TRBJ1-5	NA	NA	TGTGCCAGCAGCCAAGATTGGGACCGACAGCCCCAGCATTTT	CASSQDWDRQPQHF
TRBV11-2	TRBJ2-7	NA	NA	TGTGCCAGCAGCTTAGTAGCCCGTACCTACGAGCAGTACTTC	CASSLVARTYEQYF
TRBV2	TRBJ2-3	NA	TRBD2	TGTGCCAGCATTAGCGGGGGCCGGGATACGCAGTATTTT	CASISGGRDTQYF
TRBV29-1	TRBJ1-2	NA	NA	TGCAGCGTCGAAGGCCGGGGAGGCGGCTACACCTTC	CSVEGRGGGYTF